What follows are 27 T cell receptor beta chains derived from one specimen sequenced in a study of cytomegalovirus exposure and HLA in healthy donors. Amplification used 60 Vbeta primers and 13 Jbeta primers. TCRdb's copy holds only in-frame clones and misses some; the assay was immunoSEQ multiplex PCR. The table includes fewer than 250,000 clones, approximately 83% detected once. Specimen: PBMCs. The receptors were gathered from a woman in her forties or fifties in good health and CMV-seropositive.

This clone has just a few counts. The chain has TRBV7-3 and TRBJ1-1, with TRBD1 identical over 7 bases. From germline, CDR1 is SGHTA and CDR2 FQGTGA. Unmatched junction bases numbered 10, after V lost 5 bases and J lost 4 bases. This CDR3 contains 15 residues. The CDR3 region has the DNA TGTGCCAGCAGCGGGTATGTGACAGGGCTCACTGAAGCTTTCTTT. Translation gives CASSGYVTGLTEAFF.

The CDR3: CASSPYGQGADTQYF. Here the CDR3 DNA reads TGTGCCAGCAGCCCTTATGGGCAGGGGGCGGATACGCAGTATTTT. The V gene is TRBV7-3, the J gene TRBJ2-3; 8 nucleotides line up with TRBD1. The CDR3 loop spans 15 amino acids. Per the germline V gene, CDR1 is SGHTA and CDR2 is FQGTGA. The V and J ends lost 5 bases and 6 bases, in that order; junction bases with no gene match: 10.

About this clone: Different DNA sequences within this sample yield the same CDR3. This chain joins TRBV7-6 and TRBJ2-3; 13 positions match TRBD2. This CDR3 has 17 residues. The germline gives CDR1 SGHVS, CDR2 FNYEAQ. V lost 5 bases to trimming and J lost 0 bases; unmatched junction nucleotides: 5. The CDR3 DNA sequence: TGTGCCAGCAGCCCCGGGACTAGCGGGGTTAGCACAGATACGCAGTATTTT. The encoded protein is CASSPGTSGVSTDTQYF.

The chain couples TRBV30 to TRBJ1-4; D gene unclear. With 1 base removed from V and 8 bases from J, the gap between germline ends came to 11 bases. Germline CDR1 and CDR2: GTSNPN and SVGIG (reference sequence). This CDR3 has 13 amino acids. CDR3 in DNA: TGTGCCTGGAGTGGAGGGATAGAAGAAAAACTGTTTTTT. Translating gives CAWSGGIEEKLFF. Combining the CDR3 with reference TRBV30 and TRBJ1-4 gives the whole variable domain SQTIHQWPATLVQPVGSPLSLECTVEGTSNPNLYWYRQAAGRGLQLLFYSVGIGQISSEVPQNLSASRPQDRQFILSSKKLLLSDSGFYLCAWSGGIEEKLFFGSGTQLSVL.

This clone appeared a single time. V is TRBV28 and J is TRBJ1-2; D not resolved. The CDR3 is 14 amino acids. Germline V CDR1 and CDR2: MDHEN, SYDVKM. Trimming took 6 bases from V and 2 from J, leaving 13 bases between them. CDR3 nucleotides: TGTGCCAGCAGGGGAGCCGAGGAGAACTATGGCTACACCTTC. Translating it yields CASRGAEENYGYTF.

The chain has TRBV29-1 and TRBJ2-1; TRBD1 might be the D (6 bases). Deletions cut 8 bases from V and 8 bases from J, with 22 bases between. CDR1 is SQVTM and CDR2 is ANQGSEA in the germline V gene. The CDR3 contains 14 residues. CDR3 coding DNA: TGCAGCTCTCCAGGGGCAAATAGGTTCGATGAGCAGTTCTTC. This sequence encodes CSSPGANRFDEQFF.

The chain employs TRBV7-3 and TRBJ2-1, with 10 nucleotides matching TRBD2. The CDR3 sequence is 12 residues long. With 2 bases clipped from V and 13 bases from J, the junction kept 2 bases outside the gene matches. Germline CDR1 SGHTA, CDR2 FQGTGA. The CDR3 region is CASSLLAGGQFF. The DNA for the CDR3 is TGTGCCAGCAGCTTATTAGCGGGGGGACAGTTCTTC.

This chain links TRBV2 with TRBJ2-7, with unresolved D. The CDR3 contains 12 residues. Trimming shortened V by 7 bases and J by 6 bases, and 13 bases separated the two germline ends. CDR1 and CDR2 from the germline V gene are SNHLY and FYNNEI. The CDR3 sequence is CASTVVAAEQYF. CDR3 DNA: TGTGCCAGCACGGTAGTAGCAGCCGAGCAGTACTTC.

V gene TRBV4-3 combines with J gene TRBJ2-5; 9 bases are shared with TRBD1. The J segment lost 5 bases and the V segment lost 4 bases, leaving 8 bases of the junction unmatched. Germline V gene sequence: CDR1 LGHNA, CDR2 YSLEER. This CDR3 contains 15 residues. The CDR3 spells CASSPTLDRGETQYF. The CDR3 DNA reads TGCGCCAGCAGCCCGACCCTGGACAGGGGTGAGACCCAGTACTTC.

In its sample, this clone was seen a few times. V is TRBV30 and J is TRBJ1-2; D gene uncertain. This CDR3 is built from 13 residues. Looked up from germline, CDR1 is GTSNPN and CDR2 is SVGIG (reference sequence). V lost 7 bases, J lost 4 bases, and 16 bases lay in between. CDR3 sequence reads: CASNFGQLYGYTF. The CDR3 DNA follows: TGTGCCTCCAACTTTGGGCAGCTCTATGGCTACACCTTC. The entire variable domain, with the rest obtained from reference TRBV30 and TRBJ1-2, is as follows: SQTIHQWPATLVQPVGSPLSLECTVEGTSNPNLYWYRQAAGRGLQLLFYSVGIGQISSEVPQNLSASRPQDRQFILSSKKLLLSDSGFYLCASNFGQLYGYTFGSGTRLTVV.

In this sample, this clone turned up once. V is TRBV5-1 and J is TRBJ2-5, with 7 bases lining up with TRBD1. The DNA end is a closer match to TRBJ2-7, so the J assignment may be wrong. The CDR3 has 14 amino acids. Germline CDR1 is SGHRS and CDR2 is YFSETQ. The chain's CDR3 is CASSLGGQTYEQYF. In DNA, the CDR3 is TGCGCCAGCTCTCTTGGGGGACAGACCTACGAGCAGTACTTC.

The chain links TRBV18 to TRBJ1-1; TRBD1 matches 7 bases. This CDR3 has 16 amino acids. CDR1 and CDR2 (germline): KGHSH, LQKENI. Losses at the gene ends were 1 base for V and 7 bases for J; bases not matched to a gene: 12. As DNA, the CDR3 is TGTGCCAGCTCACCACTTCCGGGCAGGGGGTGGGGTGAAGCTTTCTTT. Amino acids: CASSPLPGRGWGEAFF.

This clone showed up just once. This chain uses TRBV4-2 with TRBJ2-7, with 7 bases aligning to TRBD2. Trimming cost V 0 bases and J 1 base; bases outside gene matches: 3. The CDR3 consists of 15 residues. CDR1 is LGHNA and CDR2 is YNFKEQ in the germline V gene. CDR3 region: CASSQDNGGSYEQYF. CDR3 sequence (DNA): TGTGCCAGCAGCCAAGATAACGGGGGGTCCTACGAGCAGTACTTC.

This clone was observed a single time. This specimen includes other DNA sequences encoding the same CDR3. In nucleotides, the CDR3 is TGTGCCAGCAGCTTAGGGGGACAGGGGATAGGGCCACACTTT. Its translation: CASSLGGQGIGPHF. The chain carries TRBV7-2 and TRBJ1-6; TRBD1 matches 10 bases. There are 14 residues in the CDR3. Trimming took 1 base from V and 19 from J; bases not matched to a gene: 10. The germline gives CDR1 SGHTA, CDR2 FQGNSA.

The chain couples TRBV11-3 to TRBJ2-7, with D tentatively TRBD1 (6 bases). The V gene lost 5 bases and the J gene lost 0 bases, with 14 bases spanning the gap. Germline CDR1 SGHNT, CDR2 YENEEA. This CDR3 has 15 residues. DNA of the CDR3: TGTGCCAGCAGCCTAGGACAGACGAGCTCCTACGAGCAGTACTTC. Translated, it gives CASSLGQTSSYEQYF. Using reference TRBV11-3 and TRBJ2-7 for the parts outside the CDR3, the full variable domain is EAGVVQSPRYKIIEKKQPVAFWCNPISGHNTLYWYLQNLGQGPELLIRYENEEAVDDSQLPKDRFSAERLKGVDSTLKIQPAELGDSAVYLCASSLGQTSSYEQYFGPGTRLTVT.

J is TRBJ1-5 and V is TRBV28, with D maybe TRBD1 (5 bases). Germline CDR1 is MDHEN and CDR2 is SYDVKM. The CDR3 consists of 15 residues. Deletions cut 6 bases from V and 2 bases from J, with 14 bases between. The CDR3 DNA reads TGTGCCAGCAGGGGGGGGGTTCTGGGCAATCAGCCCCAGCATTTT. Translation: CASRGGVLGNQPQHF. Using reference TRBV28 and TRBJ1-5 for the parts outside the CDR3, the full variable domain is DVKVTQSSRYLVKRTGEKVFLECVQDMDHENMFWYRQDPGLGLRLIYFSYDVKMKEKGDIPEGYSVSREKKERFSLILESASTNQTSMYLCASRGGVLGNQPQHFGDGTRLSIL.

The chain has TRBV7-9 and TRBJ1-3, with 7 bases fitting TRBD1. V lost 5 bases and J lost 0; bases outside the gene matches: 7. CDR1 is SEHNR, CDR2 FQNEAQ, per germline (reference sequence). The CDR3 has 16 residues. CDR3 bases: TGTGCCAGCAGCCCGGGACAGCCGAGCTCTGGAAACACCATATATTTT. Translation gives CASSPGQPSSGNTIYF.

In DNA, the CDR3 is TGTGCCAGCAGCCTAGGACACCTTGGATCCTACAATGAGCAGTTCTTC. It translates to CASSLGHLGSYNEQFF. The J gene is TRBJ2-1, the V gene TRBV11-2, with a possible D match to TRBD1 (5 bases). V was shortened by 5 bases and J by 1 base, with 15 bases between the two germline ends. The CDR3 spans 16 residues. CDR1 SGHAT and CDR2 FQNNGV come from the germline V gene.

CDR3 amino acids: CASSLWSGSGANVLTF. As DNA, the CDR3 is TGCGCCAGCAGCCTCTGGAGCGGCTCTGGGGCCAACGTCCTGACTTTC. V is TRBV4-1 and J is TRBJ2-6; tentative D call: TRBD2 (5 bases). The CDR3 runs to 16 residues. Germline values: CDR1 MGHRA, CDR2 YSYEKL. Trimming removed 4 bases from V and 0 bases from J, with 10 bases in between.

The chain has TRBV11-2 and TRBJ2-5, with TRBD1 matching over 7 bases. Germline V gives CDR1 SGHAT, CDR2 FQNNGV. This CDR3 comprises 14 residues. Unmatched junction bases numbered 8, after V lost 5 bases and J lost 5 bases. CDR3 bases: TGTGCCAGCAGCCCTTTGGGACAGCAGGAGACCCAGTACTTC. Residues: CASSPLGQQETQYF.

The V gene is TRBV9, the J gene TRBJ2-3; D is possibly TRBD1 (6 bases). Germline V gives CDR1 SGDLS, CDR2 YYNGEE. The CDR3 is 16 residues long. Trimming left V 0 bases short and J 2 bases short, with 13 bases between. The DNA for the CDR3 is TGTGCCAGCAGCGTAGTTCTGGGGGCCCCCACAGATACGCAGTATTTT. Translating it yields CASSVVLGAPTDTQYF.

CDR3 sequence: CASSGQGRTEAFF. The CDR3 DNA sequence: TGCGCCAGCAGCGGGCAGGGCCGGACTGAAGCTTTCTTT. The gene calls are TRBV5-1 and TRBJ1-1; tentatively, D is TRBD1 (5 bases). Trimming removed 4 bases at V and 5 bases at J, with 12 bases between. CDR1 and CDR2 (germline): SGHRS, YFSETQ. The CDR3 length is 13 residues.

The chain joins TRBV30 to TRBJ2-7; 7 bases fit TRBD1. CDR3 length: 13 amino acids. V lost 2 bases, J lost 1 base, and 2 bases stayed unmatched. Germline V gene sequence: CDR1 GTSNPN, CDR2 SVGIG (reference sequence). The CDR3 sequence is CAWSRDRSYEQYF. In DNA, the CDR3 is TGTGCCTGGAGTAGGGACAGATCCTACGAGCAGTACTTC.

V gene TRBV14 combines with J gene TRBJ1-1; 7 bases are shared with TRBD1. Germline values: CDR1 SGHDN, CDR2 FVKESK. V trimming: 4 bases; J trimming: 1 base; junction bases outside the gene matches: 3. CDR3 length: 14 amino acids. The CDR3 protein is CASSRRQGNTEAFF. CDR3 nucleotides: TGTGCCAGCAGCCGGAGACAGGGGAACACTGAAGCTTTCTTT.

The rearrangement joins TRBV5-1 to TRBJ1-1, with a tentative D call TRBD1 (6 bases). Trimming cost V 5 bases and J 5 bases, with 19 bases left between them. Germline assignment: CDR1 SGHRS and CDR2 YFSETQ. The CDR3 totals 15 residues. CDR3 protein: CASRRVTGGDTEAFF. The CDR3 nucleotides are TGCGCCAGCAGGCGCGTGACAGGAGGCGATACTGAAGCTTTCTTT.

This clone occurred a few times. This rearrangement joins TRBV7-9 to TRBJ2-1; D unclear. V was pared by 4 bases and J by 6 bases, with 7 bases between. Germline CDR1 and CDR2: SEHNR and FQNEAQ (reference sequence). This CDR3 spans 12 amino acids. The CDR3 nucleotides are TGTGCCAGCAGCTCTGCGGTCAATGAGCAGTTCTTC. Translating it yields CASSSAVNEQFF.

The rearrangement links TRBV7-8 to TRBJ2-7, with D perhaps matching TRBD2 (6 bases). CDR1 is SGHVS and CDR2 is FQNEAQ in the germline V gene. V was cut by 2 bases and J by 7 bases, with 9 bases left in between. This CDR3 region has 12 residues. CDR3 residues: CASSLIGGEQYF. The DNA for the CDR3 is TGTGCCAGCAGCTTAATCGGAGGGGAGCAGTACTTC.